The clone carrying this T cell receptor beta chain was seen only a few times. Its matching antigen is unknown. This sample is part of a study of cytomegalovirus exposure and HLA in healthy donors. General study results and limits: Reportedly, diagnosis of cytomegalovirus status by the classifier showed high specificity and sensitivity.

13 Jbeta primers and 60 Vbeta primers were used for the PCR. Measured with immunoSEQ multiplex PCR; TCRdb has only the in-frame clones, and not every one. The data contain about 180,000 clones, roughly 78% of them singletons. Per germline, CDR1 MNHEY and CDR2 SVGAGI. The CDR3 sequence is 11 residues long. Trimming stripped 8 bases from V and 7 bases from J, with 11 bases between. This clonotype originated in a woman in her 40s in good health and CMV-seronegative. The chain links TRBV6-5 to TRBJ1-1, with D possibly matching TRBD1 (5 bases). Source material: PBMCs. CDR3 residues: CASLRGIEAFF. Written as DNA, the CDR3 is TGTGCCAGCCTCCGGGGGATTGAAGCTTTCTTT.